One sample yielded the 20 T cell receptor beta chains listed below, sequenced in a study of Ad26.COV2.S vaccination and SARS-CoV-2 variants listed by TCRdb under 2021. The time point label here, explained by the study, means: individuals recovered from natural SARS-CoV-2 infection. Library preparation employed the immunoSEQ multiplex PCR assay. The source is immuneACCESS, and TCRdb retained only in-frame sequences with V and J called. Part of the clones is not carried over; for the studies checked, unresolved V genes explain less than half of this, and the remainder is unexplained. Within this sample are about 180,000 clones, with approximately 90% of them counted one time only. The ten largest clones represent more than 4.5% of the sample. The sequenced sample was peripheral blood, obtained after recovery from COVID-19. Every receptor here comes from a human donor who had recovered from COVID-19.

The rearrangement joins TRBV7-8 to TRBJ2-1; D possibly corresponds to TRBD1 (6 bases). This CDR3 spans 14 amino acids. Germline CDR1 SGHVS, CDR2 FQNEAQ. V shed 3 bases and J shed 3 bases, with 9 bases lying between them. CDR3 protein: CASSFQGLYNEQFF. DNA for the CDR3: TGTGCCAGCAGCTTCCAGGGGCTCTACAATGAGCAGTTCTTC.

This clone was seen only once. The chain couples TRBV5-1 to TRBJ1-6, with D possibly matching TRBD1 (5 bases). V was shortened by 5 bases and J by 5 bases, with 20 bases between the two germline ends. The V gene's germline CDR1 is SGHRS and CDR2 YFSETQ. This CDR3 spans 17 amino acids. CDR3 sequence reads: CASRRQPGREDNSPLHF. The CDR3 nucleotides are TGCGCCAGCAGGCGACAACCAGGGCGCGAGGATAATTCACCCCTCCACTTT.

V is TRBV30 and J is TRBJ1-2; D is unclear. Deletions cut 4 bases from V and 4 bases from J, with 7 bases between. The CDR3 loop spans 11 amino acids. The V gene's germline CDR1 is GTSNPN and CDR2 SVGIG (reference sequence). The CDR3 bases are TGTGCCTGGATTAAGGGCTATGGCTACACCTTC. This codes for CAWIKGYGYTF.

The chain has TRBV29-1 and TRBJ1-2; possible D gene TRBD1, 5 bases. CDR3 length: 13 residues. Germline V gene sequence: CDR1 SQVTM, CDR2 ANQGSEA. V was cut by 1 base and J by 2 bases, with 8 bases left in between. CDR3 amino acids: CSVEGGPNYGYTF. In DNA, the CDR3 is TGCAGCGTTGAAGGGGGACCCAACTATGGCTACACCTTC.

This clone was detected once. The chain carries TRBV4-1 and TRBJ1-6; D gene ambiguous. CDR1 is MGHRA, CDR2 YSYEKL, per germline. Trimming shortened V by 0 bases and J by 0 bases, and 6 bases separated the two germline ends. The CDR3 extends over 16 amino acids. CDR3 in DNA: TGCGCCAGCAGCCAAGAGAGGAGCTCCTATAATTCACCCCTCCACTTT. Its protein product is CASSQERSSYNSPLHF.

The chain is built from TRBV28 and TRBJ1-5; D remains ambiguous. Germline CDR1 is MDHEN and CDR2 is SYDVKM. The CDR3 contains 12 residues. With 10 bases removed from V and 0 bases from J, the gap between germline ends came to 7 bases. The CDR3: CATTGSNQPQHF. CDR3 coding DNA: TGTGCCACCACTGGTAGCAATCAGCCCCAGCATTTT.

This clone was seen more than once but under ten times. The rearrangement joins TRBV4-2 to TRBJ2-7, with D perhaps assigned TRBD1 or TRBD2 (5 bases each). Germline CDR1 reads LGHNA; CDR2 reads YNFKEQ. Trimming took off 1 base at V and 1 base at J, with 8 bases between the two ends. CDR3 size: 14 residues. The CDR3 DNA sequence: TGTGCCAGCAGCCAAGTTGAGGGGTCCTACGAGCAGTACTTC. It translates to CASSQVEGSYEQYF.

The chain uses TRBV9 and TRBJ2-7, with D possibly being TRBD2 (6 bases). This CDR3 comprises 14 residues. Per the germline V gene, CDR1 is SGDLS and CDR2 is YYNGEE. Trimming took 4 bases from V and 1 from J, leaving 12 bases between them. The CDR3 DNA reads TGTGCCAGCAGCTTCTCCGGGACTTCCTACGAGCAGTACTTC. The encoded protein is CASSFSGTSYEQYF.

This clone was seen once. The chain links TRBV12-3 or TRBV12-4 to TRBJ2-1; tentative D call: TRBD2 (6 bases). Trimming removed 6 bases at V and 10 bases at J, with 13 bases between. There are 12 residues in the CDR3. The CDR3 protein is CASSLEGGEQFF. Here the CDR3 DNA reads TGTGCCAGCAGCTTGGAGGGCGGGGAGCAGTTCTTC.

CDR3 protein: CASSLTGGTEAFF. In DNA, the CDR3 is TGTGCCAGCAGCTTGACAGGGGGCACTGAAGCTTTCTTT. The V gene is TRBV7-8, the J gene TRBJ1-1, with TRBD1 matching 9 bases. This CDR3 comprises 13 residues. Germline V gene lookup returns CDR1 SGHVS and CDR2 FQNEAQ. Trimming cost V 3 bases and J 4 bases; bases outside gene matches: 0.

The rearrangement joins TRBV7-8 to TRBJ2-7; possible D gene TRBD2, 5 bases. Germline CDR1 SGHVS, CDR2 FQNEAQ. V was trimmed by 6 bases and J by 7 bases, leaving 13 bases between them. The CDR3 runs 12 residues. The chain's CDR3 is CASSQVAGEQYF. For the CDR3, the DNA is TGTGCCAGCAGTCAGGTGGCGGGTGAGCAGTACTTC.

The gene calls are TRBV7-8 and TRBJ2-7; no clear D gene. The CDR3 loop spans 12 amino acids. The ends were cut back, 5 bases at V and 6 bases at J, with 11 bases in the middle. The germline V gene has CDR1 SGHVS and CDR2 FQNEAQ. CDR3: CASSHRIGEQYF. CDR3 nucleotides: TGTGCCAGCAGCCACAGAATTGGCGAGCAGTACTTC.

The CDR3 DNA is TGTGCCAGCTCACCCTATGGGACAGGGTCCTATGGCTACACCTTC. It translates to CASSPYGTGSYGYTF. The chain joins TRBV18 to TRBJ1-2; 9 nucleotides match TRBD1. V trimming: 3 bases; J trimming: 4 bases; junction bases outside the gene matches: 6. This CDR3 has 15 residues. CDR1 and CDR2 from the germline V gene are KGHSH and LQKENI. Filled out from reference TRBV18 and TRBJ1-2, the complete variable domain reads NAGVMQNPRHLVRRRGQEARLRCSPMKGHSHVYWYRQLPEEGLKFMVYLQKENIIDESGMPKERFSAEFPKEGPSILRIQQVVRGDSAAYFCASSPYGTGSYGYTFGSGTRLTVV.

The CDR3 coding sequence is TGTGCCAGCAGCCCCTCGCCACTGGGGACAGGGAACACCGGGGAGCTGTTTTTT. This translates into CASSPSPLGTGNTGELFF. The chain has TRBV3-1 (or the pseudogene TRBV3-2) and TRBJ2-2; the match to TRBD1 covers 8 bases. V dropped 4 bases and J dropped 1; count of bases not matched to a gene: 11. The CDR3 covers 18 residues. From germline, CDR1 is LGHDT and CDR2 YNNKEL (reference sequence).

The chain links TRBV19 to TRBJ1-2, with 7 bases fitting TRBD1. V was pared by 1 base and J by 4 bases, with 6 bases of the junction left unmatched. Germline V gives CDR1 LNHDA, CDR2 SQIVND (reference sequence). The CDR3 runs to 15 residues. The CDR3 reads CASSIGSTGTYGYTF. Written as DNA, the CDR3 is TGTGCCAGTAGTATAGGATCGACAGGGACCTATGGCTACACCTTC.

This chain's CDR3 is CASSLMGSSGNTIYF. The CDR3 DNA sequence: TGTGCCAGCAGCCTTATGGGCTCCTCTGGAAACACCATATATTTT. The genes are TRBV5-5 and TRBJ1-3; D is undetermined. The CDR3 sequence is 15 residues long. Deletions cut 4 bases from V and 0 bases from J, with 11 bases between. The germline V gene has CDR1 SGHKS and CDR2 YYEKEE (reference sequence).

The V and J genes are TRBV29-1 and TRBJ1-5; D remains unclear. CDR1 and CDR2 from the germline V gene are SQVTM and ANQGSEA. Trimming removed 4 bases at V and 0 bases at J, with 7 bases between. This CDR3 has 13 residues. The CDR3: CSVVWNSNQPQHF. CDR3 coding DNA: TGCAGCGTTGTCTGGAATAGCAATCAGCCCCAGCATTTT.

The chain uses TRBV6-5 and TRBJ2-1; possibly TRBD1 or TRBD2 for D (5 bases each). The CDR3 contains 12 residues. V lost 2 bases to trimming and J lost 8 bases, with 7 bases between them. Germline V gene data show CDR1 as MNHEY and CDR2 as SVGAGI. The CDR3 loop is CASSYGGHEQFF. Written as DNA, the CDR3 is TGTGCCAGCAGTTACGGGGGTCATGAGCAGTTCTTC.

CDR3 coding DNA: TGTGCCGGCACCCTCCCGGACAGGGGCTCCTACGAGCAGTACTTC. Its translation: CAGTLPDRGSYEQYF. The chain links TRBV7-2 to TRBJ2-7; the match to TRBD1 covers 9 bases. The V gene end was trimmed by 11 bases and the J gene end by 0 bases; junction bases not matched to a gene: 11. Germline CDR1 and CDR2: SGHTA and FQGNSA. CDR3 length equals 15 residues.

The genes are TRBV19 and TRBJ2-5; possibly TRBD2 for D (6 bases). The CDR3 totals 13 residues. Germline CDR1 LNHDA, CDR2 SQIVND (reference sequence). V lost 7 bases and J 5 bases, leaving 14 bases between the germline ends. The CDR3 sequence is CASKRGERETQYF. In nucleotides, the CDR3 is TGTGCCAGTAAGCGCGGGGAGAGGGAGACCCAGTACTTC.